Presented here are 21 T cell receptor beta chains from one specimen sequenced in a study of CD4 T cells in relation to SARS-CoV-2 and coronaviruses listed by TCRdb under 2021. The library was made by the immunoSEQ multiplex PCR assay. Entries here come from immuneACCESS through TCRdb and include only in-frame sequences with V and J called. Some clones fail to appear in such tables; in the studies checked, an unresolved V gene covers under half of the shortfall, and the cause of the remainder is unknown. Here the sample has 15,000 to 20,000 clones; roughly 77% occur a single time. The leading ten clones occupy 25% to 35% of the sample. For these TCRs, the target antigens are not known. CD4+ T cells from unexposed donors were collected before the COVID-19 pandemic (2011-2018). After about 9 days of culture, CD4+ T cells were isolated with the EasySep CD4+ T cell isolation kit. Sequencing was performed on CD4+ T cells from PBMCs, cultured in vitro. These TCRs come from a human donor in good health.

The chain carries TRBV19 and TRBJ1-4; D is ambiguous. There are 16 residues in the CDR3. The V gene lost 1 base and the J gene lost 7 bases, with 16 bases spanning the gap. The germline V gene has CDR1 LNHDA and CDR2 SQIVND (reference sequence). As DNA, the CDR3 is TGTGCCAGTAGTATAGCTTGGGCCAGGTCGTCTGAAAAACTGTTTTTT. Its protein product is CASSIAWARSSEKLFF.

This clone was detected only a few times. This chain connects TRBV9 to TRBJ2-1; D is perhaps TRBD1 or TRBD2 (6 bases each). Trimming cost V 4 bases and J 3 bases, with 17 bases left between them. The CDR3 spans 16 residues. The V gene's germline CDR1 is SGDLS and CDR2 YYNGEE. The CDR3 protein is CASSPREGGIYNEQFF. Written as DNA, the CDR3 is TGTGCCAGCAGCCCGCGAGAGGGGGGTATCTACAATGAGCAGTTCTTC.

The chain carries TRBV27 and TRBJ1-6; no reliable D call. The CDR3 extends over 15 amino acids. Deletions cut 0 bases from V and 10 bases from J, with 13 bases between. Germline CDR1 and CDR2: MNHEY and SMNVEV (reference sequence). CDR3 loop: CASSLSKVQPSPLHF. CDR3 DNA: TGTGCCAGCAGTTTATCGAAGGTACAGCCGTCACCCCTCCACTTT.

The V and J genes are TRBV9 and TRBJ1-1; D is unclear. With 0 bases removed from V and 1 base from J, the gap between germline ends came to 7 bases. CDR1 is SGDLS and CDR2 is YYNGEE in the germline V gene. The CDR3 sequence is 14 residues long. The CDR3 region is CASSVEPGNTEAFF. CDR3 nucleotide sequence: TGTGCCAGCAGCGTAGAGCCCGGGAACACTGAAGCTTTCTTT.

The chain joins TRBV19 to TRBJ2-7, with unresolved D. V was cut by 10 bases and J by 0 bases, with 16 bases left in between. This CDR3 has 14 residues. CDR1 LNHDA and CDR2 SQIVND come from the germline V gene (reference sequence). In DNA, the CDR3 is TGTGCCACTGCTACTACGGGTGACTCCTACGAGCAGTACTTC. This sequence encodes CATATTGDSYEQYF.

The chain recombines TRBV19 with TRBJ2-2, with 9 bases aligning to TRBD1. The CDR3 extends over 16 amino acids. Germline V lookup: CDR1 LNHDA, CDR2 SQIVND (reference sequence). Trimming took 4 bases from V and 2 from J; bases not matched to a gene: 5. The CDR3 here is CASSNRGQFNTGELFF. As DNA, the CDR3 is TGTGCCAGTAGTAACAGGGGGCAATTTAACACCGGGGAGCTGTTTTTT.

This chain links TRBV7-2 with TRBJ1-1; D is uncertain. The CDR3 covers 15 residues. The V and J ends lost 1 base and 0 bases respectively, with 9 bases between them. CDR1 SGHTA and CDR2 FQGNSA come from the germline V gene. This CDR3 is CASSLVWTMNTEAFF. In DNA, the CDR3 is TGTGCCAGCAGCTTAGTTTGGACTATGAACACTGAAGCTTTCTTT.

The chain links TRBV3-1 (or the pseudogene TRBV3-2) to TRBJ2-3; 8 bases map to TRBD2. After removal of 4 bases from V and 3 bases from J, the junction contained 6 bases not matched to a gene. The germline gives CDR1 LGHDT, CDR2 YNNKEL (reference sequence). The CDR3 covers 15 residues. DNA of the CDR3: TGTGCCAGCAGCCCAGGGACTAGGGGGACAGATACGCAGTATTTT. Protein product: CASSPGTRGTDTQYF.

This clone was detected only once. The chain uses TRBV10-3 and TRBJ1-4; 11 bases are shared with TRBD1. CDR3 length: 16 amino acids. CDR1 and CDR2 (germline): ENHRY, SYGVKD. V gave up 10 bases and J gave up 0 bases; unmatched junction bases: 7. Here the CDR3 DNA reads TGTGCCACCACCCCGGGACAGGGGGCAACTAATGAAAAACTGTTTTTT. This sequence encodes CATTPGQGATNEKLFF.

This clone was recorded only once. This chain joins TRBV6-5 and TRBJ2-1; the D gene is possibly TRBD2 (6 bases). Germline assignment: CDR1 MNHEY and CDR2 SVGAGI. V shed 2 bases and J shed 9 bases, with 20 bases lying between them. CDR3 length: 16 residues. CDR3 DNA: TGTGCCAGCAGTTACGCGGCGGGACGACTACGCAGTGAGCAGTTCTTC. The encoded protein is CASSYAAGRLRSEQFF.

This clone was seen a handful of times. This sequence joins TRBV14 and TRBJ2-7; D gene ambiguous. This CDR3 comprises 11 residues. Germline V gene data show CDR1 as SGHDN and CDR2 as FVKESK. V was cut by 1 base and J by 3 bases, with 1 base left in between. CDR3 sequence: CASSQGYEQYF. DNA for the CDR3: TGTGCCAGCAGCCAAGGCTACGAGCAGTACTTC.

The genes are TRBV7-9 and TRBJ2-3; 8 bases are a match to TRBD2. Trimming at V came to 3 bases and at J to 5 bases, leaving 10 bases not matched to a gene. The germline V gene has CDR1 SEHNR and CDR2 FQNEAQ (reference sequence). This CDR3 is 16 amino acids long. The CDR3 bases are TGTGCCAGCAGCTTTTTTATCGGGACTAGGGAAGATACGCAGTATTTT. Its protein is CASSFFIGTREDTQYF.

This sequence joins TRBV5-1 and TRBJ2-5; maybe TRBD1 (6 bases). Germline CDR1 and CDR2: SGHRS and YFSETQ. V dropped 8 bases and J dropped 2 bases, with 16 bases sitting between them. The CDR3 spans 14 residues. For the CDR3, the DNA is TGCGCCAGTAAAACCCCCGGACAGCAAGAGACCCAGTACTTC. It translates to CASKTPGQQETQYF.

The chain recombines TRBV4-1 with TRBJ1-3, with D possibly matching TRBD1 (5 bases). The CDR3 length is 14 residues. V shed 5 bases and J shed 0 bases, with 8 bases lying between them. Germline lookup yields CDR1 MGHRA and CDR2 YSYEKL. The CDR3 nucleotides read TGCGCCAGCAGCGGGGGACTCTCTGGAAACACCATATATTTT. Its translation: CASSGGLSGNTIYF.

This chain joins TRBV5-4 and TRBJ2-7; 13 bases are a match to TRBD2. Germline values: CDR1 SGHNT, CDR2 YYREEE (reference sequence). Trimming cost V 0 bases and J 3 bases; bases outside gene matches: 0. The CDR3 is made up of 15 amino acids. The CDR3 protein is CASSLGLAGGYEQYF. The CDR3 coding sequence is TGTGCCAGCAGCTTGGGACTAGCGGGAGGCTACGAGCAGTACTTC.

The J gene is TRBJ1-5, the V gene TRBV12-3 or TRBV12-4; 10 nucleotides agree with TRBD1. There are 12 residues in the CDR3. With 5 bases clipped from V and 16 bases from J, the junction kept 8 bases outside the gene matches. This chain's CDR3 is CASSPTGTGVHF. The DNA for the CDR3 is TGTGCCAGCAGTCCTACCGGGACAGGGGTACATTTT.

This clone was found a few times. The chain joins TRBV18 to TRBJ1-1; D gene unclear. Trimming cost V 3 bases and J 7 bases, with 12 bases left between them. CDR1 is KGHSH and CDR2 is LQKENI in the germline V gene. CDR3 length: 13 amino acids. CDR3 protein: CASSPYPGFEAFF. CDR3 DNA: TGTGCCAGCTCACCCTATCCGGGGTTTGAAGCTTTCTTT.

A few counts support this clone. V and J are TRBV18 and TRBJ2-1, with D possibly TRBD1 on 6 matching bases. Germline V lookup: CDR1 KGHSH, CDR2 LQKENI. The CDR3 length is 16 residues. Trimming removed 5 bases at V and 0 bases at J, with 14 bases between. The CDR3 sequence is CASSSRQASSYNEQFF. CDR3 nucleotide sequence: TGTGCCAGCTCATCCAGACAGGCGAGCTCCTACAATGAGCAGTTCTTC.

The CDR3 reads CASSPRDSPTGKLFF. DNA for the CDR3: TGTGCCAGCAGCCCCAGGGACAGCCCTACTGGAAAACTGTTTTTT. V is TRBV9 and J is TRBJ1-4; TRBD1 aligns across 7 bases. The J segment lost 10 bases and the V segment lost 4 bases, leaving 13 bases of the junction unmatched. CDR1 is SGDLS and CDR2 is YYNGEE in the germline V gene. The length of the CDR3 is 15 residues.

The chain employs TRBV11-2 and TRBJ1-5; D is unresolved. This CDR3 comprises 13 residues. Germline V gene data show CDR1 as SGHAT and CDR2 as FQNNGV. The ends were cut back, 3 bases at V and 3 bases at J, with 6 bases in the middle. CDR3 bases: TGTGCCAGCAGCTTGGAGGACAATCAGCCCCAGCATTTT. The encoded protein is CASSLEDNQPQHF.

The V gene is TRBV15, the J gene TRBJ2-3; no clear D gene. The CDR3 consists of 15 residues. Germline lookup yields CDR1 LNHNV and CDR2 YYDKDF (reference sequence). V was clipped by 0 bases and J by 0 bases, with 7 bases between them. This CDR3 reads CATSRDGGSTDTQYF. DNA for the CDR3: TGTGCCACCAGCAGAGATGGCGGCAGCACAGATACGCAGTATTTT.